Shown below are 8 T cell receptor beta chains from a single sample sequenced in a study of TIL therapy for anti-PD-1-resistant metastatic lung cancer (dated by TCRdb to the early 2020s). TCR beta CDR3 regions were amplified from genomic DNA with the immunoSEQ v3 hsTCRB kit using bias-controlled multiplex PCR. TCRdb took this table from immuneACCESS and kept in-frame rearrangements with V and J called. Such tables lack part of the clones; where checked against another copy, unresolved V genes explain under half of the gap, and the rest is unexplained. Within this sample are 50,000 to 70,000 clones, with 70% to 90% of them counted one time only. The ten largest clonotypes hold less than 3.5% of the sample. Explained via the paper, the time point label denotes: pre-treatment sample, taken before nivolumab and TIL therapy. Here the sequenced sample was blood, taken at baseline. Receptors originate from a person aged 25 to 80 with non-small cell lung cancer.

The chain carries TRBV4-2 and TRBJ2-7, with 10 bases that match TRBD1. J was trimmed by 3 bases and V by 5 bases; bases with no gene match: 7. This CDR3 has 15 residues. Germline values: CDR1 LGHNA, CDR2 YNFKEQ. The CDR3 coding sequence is TGTGCCAGCAGCTCCCGGGACAGGGGCATCTACGAGCAGTACTTC. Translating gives CASSSRDRGIYEQYF.

CDR3 nucleotides: TGTGCCAGCAGTCGGACAGGGATTAATTCACCCCTCCACTTT. It is translated as CASSRTGINSPLHF. This chain uses TRBV6-5 with TRBJ1-6; 8 bases are shared with TRBD1. The germline gives CDR1 MNHEY, CDR2 SVGAGI. The CDR3 has 14 residues. Losses at the gene ends were 5 bases for V and 6 bases for J; bases not matched to a gene: 3.

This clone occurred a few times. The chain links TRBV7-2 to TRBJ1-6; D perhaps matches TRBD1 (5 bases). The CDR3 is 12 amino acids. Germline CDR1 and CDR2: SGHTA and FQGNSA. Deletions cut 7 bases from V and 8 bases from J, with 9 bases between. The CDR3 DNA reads TGTGCCAGCAAGAAAGGGGATTCACCCCTCCACTTT. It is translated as CASKKGDSPLHF.

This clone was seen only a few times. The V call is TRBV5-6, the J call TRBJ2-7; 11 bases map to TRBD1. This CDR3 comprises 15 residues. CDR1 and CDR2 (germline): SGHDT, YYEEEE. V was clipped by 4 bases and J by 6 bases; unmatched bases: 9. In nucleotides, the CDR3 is TGTGCCAGCAGCCCCCGGGACAGGGGGTTTGTCGAGCAGTACTTC. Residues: CASSPRDRGFVEQYF.

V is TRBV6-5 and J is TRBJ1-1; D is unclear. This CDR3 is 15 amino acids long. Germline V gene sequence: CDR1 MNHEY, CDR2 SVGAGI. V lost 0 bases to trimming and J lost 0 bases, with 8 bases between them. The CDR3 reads CASSYSERLNTEAFF. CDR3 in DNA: TGTGCCAGCAGTTACTCCGAAAGACTGAACACTGAAGCTTTCTTT.

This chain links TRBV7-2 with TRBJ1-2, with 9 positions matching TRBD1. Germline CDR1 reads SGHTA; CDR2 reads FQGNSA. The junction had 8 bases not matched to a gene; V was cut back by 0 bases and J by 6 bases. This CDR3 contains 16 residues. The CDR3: CASSLAGTGLVDGYTF. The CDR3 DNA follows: TGTGCCAGCAGCTTAGCTGGGACAGGGCTGGTTGATGGCTACACCTTC.

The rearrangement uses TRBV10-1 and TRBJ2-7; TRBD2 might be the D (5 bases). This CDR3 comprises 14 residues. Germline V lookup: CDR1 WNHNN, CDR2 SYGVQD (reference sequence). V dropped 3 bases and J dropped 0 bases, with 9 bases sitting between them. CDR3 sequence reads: CASSEPDFSYEQYF. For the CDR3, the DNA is TGCGCCAGCAGTGAACCGGACTTCTCCTACGAGCAGTACTTC.

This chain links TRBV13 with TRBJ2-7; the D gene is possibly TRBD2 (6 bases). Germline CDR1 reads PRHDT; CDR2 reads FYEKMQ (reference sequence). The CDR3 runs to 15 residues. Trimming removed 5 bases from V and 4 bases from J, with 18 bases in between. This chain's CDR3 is CASSTLGLGGYEQYF. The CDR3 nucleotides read TGTGCCAGCAGCACCTTGGGGCTCGGGGGTTACGAGCAGTACTTC. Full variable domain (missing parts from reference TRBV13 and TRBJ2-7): AAGVIQSPRHLIKEKRETATLKCYPIPRHDTVYWYQQGPGQDPQFLISFYEKMQSDKGSIPDRFSAQQFSDYHSELNMSSLELGDSALYFCASSTLGLGGYEQYFGPGTRLTVT.